This passage covers 2 T cell receptor beta chains from one sample sequenced in a study of T cell changes during pregnancy in multiple sclerosis. Libraries were prepared by immunoSEQ multiplex PCR; TCRdb keeps only in-frame clonotypes and omits some of them. Seen here are 40,000 to 60,000 clones, more than 85% observed once, and the top ten hold under 6%. Sequenced here: CD8+ T cells from peripheral blood mononuclear cells, sampled in the first trimester of pregnancy. The receptors were gathered from a female donor with multiple sclerosis, enrolled in a pregnancy study.

This clone was seen only once. V is TRBV13 and J is TRBJ2-1, with 8 bases that match TRBD2. Germline trimming cut 1 base from V and 6 bases from J; bases unmatched to any gene: 11. The germline CDR1 and CDR2 sequences are PRHDT and FYEKMQ (reference sequence). CDR3 length: 17 residues. This CDR3 is CASSLETDAGGRNEQFF. CDR3 nucleotide sequence: TGTGCCAGCAGCTTAGAGACAGACGCGGGGGGACGCAATGAGCAGTTCTTC.

The chain joins TRBV7-6 to TRBJ2-7; 9 nucleotides align to TRBD1. The CDR3 length is 14 residues. CDR1 SGHVS and CDR2 FNYEAQ come from the germline V gene. With V trimmed by 3 bases and J by 5 bases, 5 bases remained unmatched. CDR3 nucleotide sequence: TGTGCCAGCAGCTTCGGACAGGGGTCCGACGAGCAGTACTTC. Translating gives CASSFGQGSDEQYF.